This T cell receptor (beta chain) was retrieved from a study of CD8+ T cells in alopecia areata. It was cDNA, reverse transcribed from extracted RNA, that served as the sequencing template. TCRdb's copy holds only in-frame clones and misses some; the assay was immunoSEQ multiplex PCR. The sample holds tens of thousands of clones; approximately 43% are singletons and the top ten take roughly 15%. Germline CDR1 is MDHEN and CDR2 is SYDVKM. The J segment lost 5 bases and the V segment lost 2 bases, leaving 8 bases of the junction unmatched. CDR3 length: 15 amino acids. The sequencing used CD8+ T cells sorted from blood, collected at week 0. This clonotype was obtained from a human donor with alopecia areata. The rearrangement uses TRBV28 and TRBJ2-7; TRBD1 agrees at 8 bases. CDR3 in DNA: TGTGCCAGCAGTTTACCCTTGACAGGGGCAGACGAGCAGTACTTC. It codes for CASSLPLTGADEQYF.